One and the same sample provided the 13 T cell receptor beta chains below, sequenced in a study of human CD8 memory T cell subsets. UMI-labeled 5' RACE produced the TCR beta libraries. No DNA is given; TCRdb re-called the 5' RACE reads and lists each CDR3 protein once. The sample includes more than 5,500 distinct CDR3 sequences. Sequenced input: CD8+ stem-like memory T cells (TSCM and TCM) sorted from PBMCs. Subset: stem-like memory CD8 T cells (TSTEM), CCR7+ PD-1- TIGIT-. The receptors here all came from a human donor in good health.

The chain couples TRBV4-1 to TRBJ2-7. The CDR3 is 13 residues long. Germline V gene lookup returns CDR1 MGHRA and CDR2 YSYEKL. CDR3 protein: CASSQGDSYEQYF.

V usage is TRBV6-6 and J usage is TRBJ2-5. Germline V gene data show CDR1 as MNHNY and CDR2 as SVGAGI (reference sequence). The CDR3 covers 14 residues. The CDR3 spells CASSYSRNQETQYF.

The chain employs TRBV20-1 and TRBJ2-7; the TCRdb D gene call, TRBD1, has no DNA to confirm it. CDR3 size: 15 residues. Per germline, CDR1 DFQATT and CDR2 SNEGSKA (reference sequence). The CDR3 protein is CSARDRDSYSYEQYF.

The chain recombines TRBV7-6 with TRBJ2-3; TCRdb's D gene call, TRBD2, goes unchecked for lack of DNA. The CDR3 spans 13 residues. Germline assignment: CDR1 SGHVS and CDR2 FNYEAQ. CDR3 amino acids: CASSKGRADTQYF.

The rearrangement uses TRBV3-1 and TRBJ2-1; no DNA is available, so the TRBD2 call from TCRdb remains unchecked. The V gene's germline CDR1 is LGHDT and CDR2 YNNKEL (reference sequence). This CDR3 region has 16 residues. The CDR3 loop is CASSQDPGLAVDGQFF.

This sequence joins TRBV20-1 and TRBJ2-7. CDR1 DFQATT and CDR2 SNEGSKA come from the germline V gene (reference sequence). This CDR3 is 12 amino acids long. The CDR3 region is CSARDRGYEQYF.

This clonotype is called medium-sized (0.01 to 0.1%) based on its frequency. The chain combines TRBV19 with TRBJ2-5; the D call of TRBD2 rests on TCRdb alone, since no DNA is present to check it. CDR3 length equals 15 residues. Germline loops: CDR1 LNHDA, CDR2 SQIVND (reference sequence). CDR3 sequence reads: CASSPLAGGAETQYF.

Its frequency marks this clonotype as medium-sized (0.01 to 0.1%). The CDR3 spells CASRKQGVDTQYF. This chain connects TRBV28 to TRBJ2-3; lacking DNA, the TRBD1 call made by TCRdb goes unchecked. The germline V gene encodes CDR1 MDHEN and CDR2 SYDVKM. The CDR3 contains 13 residues.

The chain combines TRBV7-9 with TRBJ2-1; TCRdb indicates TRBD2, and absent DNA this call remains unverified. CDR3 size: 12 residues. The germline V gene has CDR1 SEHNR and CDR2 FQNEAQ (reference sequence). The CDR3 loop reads CASSRTSGEQFF.

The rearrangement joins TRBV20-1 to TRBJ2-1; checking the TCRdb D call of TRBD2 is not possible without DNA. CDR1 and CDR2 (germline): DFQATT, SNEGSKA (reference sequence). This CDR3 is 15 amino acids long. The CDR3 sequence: CSARDSGRAPNEQFF.

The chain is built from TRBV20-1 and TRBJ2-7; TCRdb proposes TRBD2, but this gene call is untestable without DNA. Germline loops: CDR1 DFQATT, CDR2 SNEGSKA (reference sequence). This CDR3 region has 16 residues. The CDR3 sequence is CSARAPGLAGEREQYF.

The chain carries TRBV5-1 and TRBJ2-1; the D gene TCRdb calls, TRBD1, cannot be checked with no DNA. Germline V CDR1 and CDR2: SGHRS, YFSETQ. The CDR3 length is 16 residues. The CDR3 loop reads CASSPGGDRRYNEQFF.

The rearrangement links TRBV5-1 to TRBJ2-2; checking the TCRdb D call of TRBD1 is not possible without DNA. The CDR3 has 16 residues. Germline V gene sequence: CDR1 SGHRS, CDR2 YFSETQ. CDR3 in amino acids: CASSFYRTTSTGELFF.